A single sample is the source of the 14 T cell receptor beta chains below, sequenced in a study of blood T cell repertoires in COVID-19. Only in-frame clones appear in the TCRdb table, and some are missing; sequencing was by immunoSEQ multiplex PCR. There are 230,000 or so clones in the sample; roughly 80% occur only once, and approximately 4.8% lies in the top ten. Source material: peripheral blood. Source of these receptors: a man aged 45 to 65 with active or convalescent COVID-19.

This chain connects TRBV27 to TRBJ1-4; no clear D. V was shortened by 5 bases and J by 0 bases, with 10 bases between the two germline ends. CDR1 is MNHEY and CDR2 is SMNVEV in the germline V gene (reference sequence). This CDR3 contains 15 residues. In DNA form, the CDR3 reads TGTGCCAGCAGTCTCAACAGAGCAACTAATGAAAAACTGTTTTTT. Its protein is CASSLNRATNEKLFF. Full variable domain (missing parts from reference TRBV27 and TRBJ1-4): EAQVTQNPRYLITVTGKKLTVTCSQNMNHEYMSWYRQDPGLGLRQIYYSMNVEVTDKGDVPEGYKVSRKEKRNFPLILESPSPNQTSLYFCASSLNRATNEKLFFGSGTQLSVL.

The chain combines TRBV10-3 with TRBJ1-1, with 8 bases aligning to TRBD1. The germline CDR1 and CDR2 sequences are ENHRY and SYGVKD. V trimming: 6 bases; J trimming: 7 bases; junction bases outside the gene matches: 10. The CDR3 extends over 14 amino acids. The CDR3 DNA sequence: TGTGCCATCAGCCCGGGACAGGCGGCGGGTGAAGCTTTCTTT. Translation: CAISPGQAAGEAFF.

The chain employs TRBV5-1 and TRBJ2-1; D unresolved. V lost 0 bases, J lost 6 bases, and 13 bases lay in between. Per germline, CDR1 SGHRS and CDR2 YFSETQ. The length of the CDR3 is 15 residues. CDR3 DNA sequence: TGCGCCAGCAGCTTGGCGCCTCGGGTTGGCAATGAGCAGTTCTTC. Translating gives CASSLAPRVGNEQFF.

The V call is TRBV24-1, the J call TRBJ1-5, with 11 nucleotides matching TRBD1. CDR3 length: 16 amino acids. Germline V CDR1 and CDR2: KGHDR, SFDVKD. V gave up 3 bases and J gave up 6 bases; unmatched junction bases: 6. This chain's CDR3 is CATSDPGQGDFQPQHF. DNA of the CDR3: TGTGCCACCAGTGATCCGGGACAGGGGGACTTTCAGCCCCAGCATTTT.

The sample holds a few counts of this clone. The CDR3 DNA follows: TGCGCCAGCAGCCTGCAGTTCTTC. Translating gives CASSLQFF. The genes are TRBV5-1 and TRBJ2-1; D not resolved. Trimming removed 4 bases at V and 12 bases at J, with 2 bases between. The CDR3 has 8 residues. Looked up from germline, CDR1 is SGHRS and CDR2 is YFSETQ.

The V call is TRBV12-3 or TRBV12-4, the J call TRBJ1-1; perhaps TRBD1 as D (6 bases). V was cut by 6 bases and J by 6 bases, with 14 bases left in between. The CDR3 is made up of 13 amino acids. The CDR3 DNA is TGTGCCAGCAGAAGAACAGGGTTCCCTGAAGCTTTCTTT. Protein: CASRRTGFPEAFF.

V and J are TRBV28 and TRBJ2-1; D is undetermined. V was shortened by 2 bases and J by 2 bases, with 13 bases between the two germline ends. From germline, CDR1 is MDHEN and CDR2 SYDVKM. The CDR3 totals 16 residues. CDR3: CASSLRLEPPYNEQFF. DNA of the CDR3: TGTGCCAGCAGTTTAAGGTTGGAGCCCCCCTACAATGAGCAGTTCTTC.

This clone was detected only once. As DNA, the CDR3 is TGTGCCAGCAGCACCTCAGGGGGAATACACGAGCAGTACTTC. Its translation: CASSTSGGIHEQYF. This chain joins TRBV7-9 and TRBJ2-7, with 7 bases that match TRBD1. The CDR3 totals 14 residues. Germline loops: CDR1 SEHNR, CDR2 FQNEAQ (reference sequence). V was clipped by 5 bases and J by 5 bases; unmatched bases: 9.

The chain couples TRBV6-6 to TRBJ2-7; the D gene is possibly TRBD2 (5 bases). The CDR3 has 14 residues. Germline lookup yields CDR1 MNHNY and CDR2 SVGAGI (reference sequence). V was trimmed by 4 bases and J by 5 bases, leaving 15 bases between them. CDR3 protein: CASSSERVENEQYF. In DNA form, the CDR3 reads TGTGCCAGCAGTTCCGAGAGGGTTGAGAACGAGCAGTACTTC.

Here the CDR3 DNA reads TGTGCCAGTAGAGGGACAGGGGGTCAGCCCCAGCATTTT. Amino acids: CASRGTGGQPQHF. The chain recombines TRBV19 with TRBJ1-5, with 11 positions matching TRBD1. The length of the CDR3 is 13 residues. V was pared by 6 bases and J by 6 bases, with 1 base of the junction left unmatched. Germline V gives CDR1 LNHDA, CDR2 SQIVND (reference sequence).

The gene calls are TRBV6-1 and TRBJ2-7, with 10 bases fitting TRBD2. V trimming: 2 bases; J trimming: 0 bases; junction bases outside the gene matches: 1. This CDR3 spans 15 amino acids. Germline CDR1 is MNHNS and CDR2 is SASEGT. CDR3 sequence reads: CASSELAGASYEQYF. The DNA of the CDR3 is TGTGCCAGCAGTGAACTAGCGGGGGCCTCCTACGAGCAGTACTTC.

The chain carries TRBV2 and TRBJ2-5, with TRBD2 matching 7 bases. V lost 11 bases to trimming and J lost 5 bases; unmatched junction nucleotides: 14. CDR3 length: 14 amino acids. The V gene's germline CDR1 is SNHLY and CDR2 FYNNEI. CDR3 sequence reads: CACRGRGHTETQYF. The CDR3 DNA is TGTGCCTGCCGAGGGAGGGGCCATACGGAGACCCAGTACTTC.

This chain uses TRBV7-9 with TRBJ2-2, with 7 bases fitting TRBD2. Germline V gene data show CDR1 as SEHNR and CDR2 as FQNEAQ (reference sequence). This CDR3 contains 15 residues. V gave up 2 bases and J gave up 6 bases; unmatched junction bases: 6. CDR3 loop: CASSLPAGSPGELFF. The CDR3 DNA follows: TGTGCCAGCAGCTTACCAGCGGGGTCGCCCGGGGAGCTGTTTTTT.

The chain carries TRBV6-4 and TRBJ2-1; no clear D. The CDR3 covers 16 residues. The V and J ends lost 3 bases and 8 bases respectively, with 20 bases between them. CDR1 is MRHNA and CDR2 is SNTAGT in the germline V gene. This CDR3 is CASSEVAVSLRYEQFF. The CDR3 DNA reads TGTGCCAGCAGTGAGGTTGCGGTCTCCCTGCGCTATGAGCAGTTCTTC.